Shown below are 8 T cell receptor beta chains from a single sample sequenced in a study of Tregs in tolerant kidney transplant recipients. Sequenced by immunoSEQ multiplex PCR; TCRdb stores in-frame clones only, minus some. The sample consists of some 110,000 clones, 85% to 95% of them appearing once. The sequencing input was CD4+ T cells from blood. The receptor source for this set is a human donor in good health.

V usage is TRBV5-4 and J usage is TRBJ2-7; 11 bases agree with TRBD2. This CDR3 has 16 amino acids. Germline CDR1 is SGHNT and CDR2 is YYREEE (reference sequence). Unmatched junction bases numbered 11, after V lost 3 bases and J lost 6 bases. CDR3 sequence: CASSSTGTSGSGEQYF. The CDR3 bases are TGTGCCAGCAGCTCGACCGGGACTAGCGGAAGCGGCGAGCAGTACTTC.

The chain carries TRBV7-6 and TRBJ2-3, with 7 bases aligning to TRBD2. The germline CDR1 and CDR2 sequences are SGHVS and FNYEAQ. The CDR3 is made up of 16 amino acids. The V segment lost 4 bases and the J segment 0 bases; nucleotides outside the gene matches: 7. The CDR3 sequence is CASSSYGSGSTDTQYF. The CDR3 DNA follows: TGTGCCAGCAGCTCTTATGGTAGCGGGAGCACAGATACGCAGTATTTT.

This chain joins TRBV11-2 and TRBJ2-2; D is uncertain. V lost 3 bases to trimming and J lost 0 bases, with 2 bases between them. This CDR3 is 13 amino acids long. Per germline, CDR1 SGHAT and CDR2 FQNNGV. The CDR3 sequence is CASSFTNTGELFF. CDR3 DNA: TGTGCCAGCAGCTTCACGAACACCGGGGAGCTGTTTTTT.

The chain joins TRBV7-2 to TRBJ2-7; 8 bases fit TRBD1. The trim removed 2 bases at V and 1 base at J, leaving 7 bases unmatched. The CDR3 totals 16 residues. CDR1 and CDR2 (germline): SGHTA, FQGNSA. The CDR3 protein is CASSLRWQGASYEQYF. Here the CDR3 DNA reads TGTGCCAGCAGCTTAAGGTGGCAGGGGGCATCCTACGAGCAGTACTTC.

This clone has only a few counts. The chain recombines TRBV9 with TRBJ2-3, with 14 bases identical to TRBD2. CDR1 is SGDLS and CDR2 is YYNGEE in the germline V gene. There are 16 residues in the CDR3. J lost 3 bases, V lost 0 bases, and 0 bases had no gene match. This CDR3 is CASSVGLAGGTDTQYF. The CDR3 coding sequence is TGTGCCAGCAGCGTAGGACTAGCGGGAGGGACAGATACGCAGTATTTT.

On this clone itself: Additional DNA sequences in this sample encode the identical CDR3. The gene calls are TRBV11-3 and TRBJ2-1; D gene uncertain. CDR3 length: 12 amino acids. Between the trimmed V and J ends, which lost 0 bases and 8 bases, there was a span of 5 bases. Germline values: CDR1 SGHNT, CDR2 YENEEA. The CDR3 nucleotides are TGTGCCAGCAGCTTAGATCGCTATGAGCAGTTCTTC. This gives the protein CASSLDRYEQFF.

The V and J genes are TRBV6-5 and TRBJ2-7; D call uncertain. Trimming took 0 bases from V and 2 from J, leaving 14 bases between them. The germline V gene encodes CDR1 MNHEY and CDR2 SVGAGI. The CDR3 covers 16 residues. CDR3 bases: TGTGCCAGCAGTTACTCGCCGGGTAAAAGCCCCTACGAGCAGTACTTC. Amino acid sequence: CASSYSPGKSPYEQYF.

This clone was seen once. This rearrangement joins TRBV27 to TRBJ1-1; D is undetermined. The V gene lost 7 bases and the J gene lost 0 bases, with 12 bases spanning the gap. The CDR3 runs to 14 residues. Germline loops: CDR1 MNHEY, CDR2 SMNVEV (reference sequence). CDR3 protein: CASTKDLMNTEAFF. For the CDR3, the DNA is TGTGCCAGCACCAAGGACCTGATGAACACTGAAGCTTTCTTT.